This TCR beta chain was sequenced for a study of T-cell memory formation after mild COVID-19. The overall study: Clusters of TCRs were largely donor specific.

V gave up 1 base and J gave up 3 bases, with 10 bases separating them. Germline values: CDR1 SGHRS, CDR2 YFSETQ. The CDR3 extends over 15 amino acids. Whole-study results and caveats: SARS-CoV-2 specificity of second-wave clones peaking day 37 was unconfirmed.

This clonotype has just a few counts. What it binds is unknown. TCRdb re-derived calls from the 5' RACE reads in MiXCR, one entry per CDR3 protein. The sample includes around 300,000 distinct CDR3 sequences, 13% to 15% of them seen just once. The origin of this receptor is a man younger than 30 who had mild COVID-19 (a few samples of this study predate the infection). Cell type and time point are not known. The sequencing input was PBMCs or a T cell subset sorted from them (not recorded which). The V gene is TRBV5-1, the J gene TRBJ2-2; maybe TRBD2 (6 bases). As DNA, the CDR3 is TGCGCCAGCAGCTTGTGGAGGGACGACACCGGGGAGCTGTTTTTT. Residues: CASSLWRDDTGELFF.